This record concerns one T cell receptor (beta chain) sequence. The sample comes from a study of chemoradiotherapy in HPV16-positive cancers. As for the study in general: Candidate HPV-specific clones and shared TCR motifs came from a couple of HPV16-positive patients.

Repeated repertoire sampling spanned the course of chemoradiotherapy. Sequenced by immunoSEQ multiplex PCR; TCRdb stores in-frame clones only, minus some. In the table there are 12,000 or so clones, around 87% of which are singletons. The CDR3 runs to 14 residues. V was cut by 6 bases and J by 8 bases, with 17 bases left in between. Germline V CDR1 and CDR2: SGHTA, FQGNSA. The clonotype was recovered from a human donor with HPV-associated anogenital cancer. V is TRBV7-2 and J is TRBJ2-1, with D perhaps given as TRBD1 or TRBD2 (5 bases each). Specimen: blood, collected from a patient who underwent chemoradiotherapy. The CDR3 bases are TGTGCCAGCAGTCGGGTCCTACCGGGGCATGAGCAGTTCTTC. Protein: CASSRVLPGHEQFF. The variable domain in full, with the rest retrieved from reference TRBV7-2 and TRBJ2-1, is GAGVSQSPSNKVTEKGKDVELRCDPISGHTALYWYRQSLGQGLEFLIYFQGNSAPDKSGLPSDRFSAERTGGSVSTLTIQRTQQEDSAVYLCASSRVLPGHEQFFGPGTRLTVL.